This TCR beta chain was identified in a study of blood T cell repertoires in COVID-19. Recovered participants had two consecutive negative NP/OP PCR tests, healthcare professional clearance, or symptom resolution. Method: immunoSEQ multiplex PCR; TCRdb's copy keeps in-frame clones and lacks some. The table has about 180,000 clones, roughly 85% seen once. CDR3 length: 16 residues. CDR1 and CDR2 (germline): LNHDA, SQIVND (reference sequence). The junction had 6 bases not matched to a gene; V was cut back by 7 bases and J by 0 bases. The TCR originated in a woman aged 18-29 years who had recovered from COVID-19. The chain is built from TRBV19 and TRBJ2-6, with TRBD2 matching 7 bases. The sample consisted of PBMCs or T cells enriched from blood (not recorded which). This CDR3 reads CASTPGRFSGANVLTF. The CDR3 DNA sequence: TGTGCCAGTACCCCCGGGAGGTTCTCTGGGGCCAACGTCCTGACTTTC. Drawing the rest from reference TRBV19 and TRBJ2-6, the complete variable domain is DGGITQSPKYLFRKEGQNVTLSCEQNLNHDAMYWYRQDPGQGLRLIYYSQIVNDFQKGDIAEGYSVSREKKESFPLTVTSAQKNPTAFYLCASTPGRFSGANVLTFGAGSRLTVL.